This T cell receptor beta chain emerged from a study of blood T cells in healthy people across ages. PCR was performed a second time for about 6 to 12 cycles using a sample-barcoded 5' primer and a J-beta primer mix. CDR3-containing paired-end reads numbered at least 3 million in each sample. Each CDR3 protein is one row after TCRdb ran MiXCR on the 5' RACE reads. The sample has around 690,000 distinct CDR3 sequences, around three fifths seen once. Extracted total RNA amounted to at least 6 micrograms for each sample. The clonotype comes from a man aged 60 to 69 in good health. What was sequenced was blood.

CDR3 DNA sequence: TGTGCCAGCAGCTGGGGCGGGGACTCCTACAATGAGCAGTTCTTC. It yields the protein CASSWGGDSYNEQFF. The rearrangement uses TRBV7-2 and TRBJ2-1; D is perhaps TRBD2 (6 bases). This CDR3 has 15 residues. CDR1 SGHTA and CDR2 FQGNSA come from the germline V gene. V lost 4 bases, J lost 0 bases, and 10 bases lay in between.